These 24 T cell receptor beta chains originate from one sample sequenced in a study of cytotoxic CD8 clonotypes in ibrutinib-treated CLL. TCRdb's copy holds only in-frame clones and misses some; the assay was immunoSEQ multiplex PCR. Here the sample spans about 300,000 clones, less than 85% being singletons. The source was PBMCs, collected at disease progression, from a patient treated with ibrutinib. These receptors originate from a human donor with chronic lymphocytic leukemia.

CDR3 in DNA: TGTGCCAGCAGTGCCGAGACAGAGGACCGAGCCATGGAGGGGTACTTC. Its translation: CASSAETEDRAMEGYF. The V call is TRBV6-1, the J call TRBJ2-7, with a possible D match to TRBD2 (6 bases). The germline V gene has CDR1 MNHNS and CDR2 SASEGT. There are 16 residues in the CDR3. Between the trimmed V and J ends, which lost 4 bases and 12 bases, there was a span of 28 bases.

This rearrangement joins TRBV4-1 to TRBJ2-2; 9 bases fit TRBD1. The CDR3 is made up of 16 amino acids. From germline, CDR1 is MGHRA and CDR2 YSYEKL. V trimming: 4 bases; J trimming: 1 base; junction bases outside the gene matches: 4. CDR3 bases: TGCGCCAGCAGCCCTTGGACAGGGGTGAACACCGGGGAGCTGTTTTTT. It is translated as CASSPWTGVNTGELFF.

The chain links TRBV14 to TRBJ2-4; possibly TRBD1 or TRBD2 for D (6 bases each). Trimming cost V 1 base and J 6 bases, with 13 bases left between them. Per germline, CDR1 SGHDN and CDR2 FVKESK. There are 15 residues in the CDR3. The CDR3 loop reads CASSQVGGSGNIQYF. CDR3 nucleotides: TGTGCCAGCAGCCAAGTGGGGGGCAGTGGAAACATTCAGTACTTC.

The chain's CDR3 is CASSTSNQPQHF. CDR3 DNA: TGTGCCAGTAGCACCAGCAATCAGCCCCAGCATTTT. The chain links TRBV19 to TRBJ1-5; no firm D call. The V gene lost 6 bases and the J gene lost 1 base, with 4 bases spanning the gap. This CDR3 contains 12 residues. Germline V CDR1 and CDR2: LNHDA, SQIVND (reference sequence).

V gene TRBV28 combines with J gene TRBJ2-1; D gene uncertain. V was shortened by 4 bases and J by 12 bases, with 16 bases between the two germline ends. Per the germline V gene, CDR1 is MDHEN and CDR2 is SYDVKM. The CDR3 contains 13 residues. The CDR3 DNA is TGTGCCAGCAGTTACCCACTCCACCGGTCGCAGTTCTTC. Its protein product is CASSYPLHRSQFF.

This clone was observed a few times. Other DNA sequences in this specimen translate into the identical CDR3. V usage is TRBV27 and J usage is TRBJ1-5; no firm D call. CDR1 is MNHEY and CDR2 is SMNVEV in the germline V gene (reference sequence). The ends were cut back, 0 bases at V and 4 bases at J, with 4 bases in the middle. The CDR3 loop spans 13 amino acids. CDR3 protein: CASSLSGNQPQHF. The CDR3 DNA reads TGTGCCAGCAGTTTATCGGGGAATCAGCCCCAGCATTTT.

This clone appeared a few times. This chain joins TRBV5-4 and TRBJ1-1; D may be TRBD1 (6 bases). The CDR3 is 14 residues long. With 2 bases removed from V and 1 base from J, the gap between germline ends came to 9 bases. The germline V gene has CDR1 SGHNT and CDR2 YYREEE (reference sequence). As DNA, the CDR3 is TGTGCCAGCAGCTTTTGGGGGCCGAACACTGAAGCTTTCTTT. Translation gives CASSFWGPNTEAFF.

The CDR3 DNA reads as TGTGCCAACCAACGAGGACAGTCCTACGAGCAGTACTTC. This encodes CANQRGQSYEQYF. The chain links TRBV2 to TRBJ2-7; maybe TRBD1 (6 bases). With 10 bases removed from V and 1 base from J, the gap between germline ends came to 14 bases. In germline, CDR1 is SNHLY, CDR2 FYNNEI. The CDR3 is 13 amino acids.

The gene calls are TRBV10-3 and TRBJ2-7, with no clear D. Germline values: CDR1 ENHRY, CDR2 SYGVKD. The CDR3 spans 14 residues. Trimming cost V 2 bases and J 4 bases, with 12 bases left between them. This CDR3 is CAISEPPQEYEQYF. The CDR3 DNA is TGTGCCATCAGTGAGCCCCCGCAGGAATACGAGCAGTACTTC.

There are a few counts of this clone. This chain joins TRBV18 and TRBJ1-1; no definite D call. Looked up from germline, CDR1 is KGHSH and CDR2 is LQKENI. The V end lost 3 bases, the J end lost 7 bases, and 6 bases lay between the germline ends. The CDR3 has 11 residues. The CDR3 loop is CASSPDGEAFF. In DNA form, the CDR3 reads TGTGCCAGCTCACCCGACGGTGAAGCTTTCTTT. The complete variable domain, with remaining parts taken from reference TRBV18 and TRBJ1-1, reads NAGVMQNPRHLVRRRGQEARLRCSPMKGHSHVYWYRQLPEEGLKFMVYLQKENIIDESGMPKERFSAEFPKEGPSILRIQQVVRGDSAAYFCASSPDGEAFFGQGTRLTVV.

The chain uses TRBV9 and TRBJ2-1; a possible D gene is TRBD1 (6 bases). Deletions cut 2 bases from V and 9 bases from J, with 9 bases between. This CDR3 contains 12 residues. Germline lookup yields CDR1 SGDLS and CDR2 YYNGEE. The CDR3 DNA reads TGTGCCAGCAGCGTGGGGACAACTGAGCAGTTCTTC. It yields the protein CASSVGTTEQFF.

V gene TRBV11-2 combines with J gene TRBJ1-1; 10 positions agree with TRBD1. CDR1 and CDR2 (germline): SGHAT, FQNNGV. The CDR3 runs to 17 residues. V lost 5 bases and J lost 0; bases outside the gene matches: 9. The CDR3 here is CASSPSAGQGMNTEAFF. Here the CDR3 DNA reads TGTGCCAGCAGCCCTAGTGCGGGACAGGGGATGAACACTGAAGCTTTCTTT.

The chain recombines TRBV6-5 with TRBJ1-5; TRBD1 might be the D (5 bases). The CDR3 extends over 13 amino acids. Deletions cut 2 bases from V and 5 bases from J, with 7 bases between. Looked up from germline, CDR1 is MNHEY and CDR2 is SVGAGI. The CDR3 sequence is CASSYQGDQPQHF. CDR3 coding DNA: TGTGCCAGCAGTTACCAAGGGGATCAGCCCCAGCATTTT.

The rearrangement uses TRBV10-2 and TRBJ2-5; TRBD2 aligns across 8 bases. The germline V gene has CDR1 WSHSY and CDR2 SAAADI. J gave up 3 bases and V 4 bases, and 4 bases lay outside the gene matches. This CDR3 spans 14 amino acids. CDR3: CASSAGGVEETQYF. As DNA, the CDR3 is TGCGCCAGCAGTGCGGGAGGGGTAGAAGAGACCCAGTACTTC.

In DNA form, the CDR3 reads TGCGCCAGCAGCTTGGTAGGGACGTATAATTCACCCCTCCACTTT. Translating it yields CASSLVGTYNSPLHF. V gene TRBV5-1 combines with J gene TRBJ1-6, with a tentative D call TRBD1 (5 bases). Trimming stripped 0 bases from V and 4 bases from J, with 8 bases between. This CDR3 comprises 15 residues. Germline values: CDR1 SGHRS, CDR2 YFSETQ.

The CDR3, as DNA: TGTGCCAGCAGTTCAGCCCGACAGGGGGCTATACGAGATACGCAGTATTTT. This translates into CASSSARQGAIRDTQYF. V usage is TRBV27 and J usage is TRBJ2-3; 10 positions match TRBD1. Germline CDR1 reads MNHEY; CDR2 reads SMNVEV (reference sequence). V dropped 4 bases and J dropped 5; count of bases not matched to a gene: 12. There are 17 residues in the CDR3.

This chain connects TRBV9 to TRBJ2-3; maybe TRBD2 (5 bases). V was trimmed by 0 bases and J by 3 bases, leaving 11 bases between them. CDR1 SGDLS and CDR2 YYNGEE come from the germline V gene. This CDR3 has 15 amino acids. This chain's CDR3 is CASSVAPADTDTQYF. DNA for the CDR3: TGTGCCAGCAGCGTAGCCCCAGCGGATACAGATACGCAGTATTTT.

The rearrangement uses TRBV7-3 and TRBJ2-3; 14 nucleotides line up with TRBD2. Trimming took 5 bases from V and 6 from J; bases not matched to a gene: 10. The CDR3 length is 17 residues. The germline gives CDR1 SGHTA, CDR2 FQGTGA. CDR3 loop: CASSQPTSGGASDTQYF. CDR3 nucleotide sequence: TGTGCCAGCAGCCAACCGACTAGCGGGGGGGCGTCTGATACGCAGTATTTT.

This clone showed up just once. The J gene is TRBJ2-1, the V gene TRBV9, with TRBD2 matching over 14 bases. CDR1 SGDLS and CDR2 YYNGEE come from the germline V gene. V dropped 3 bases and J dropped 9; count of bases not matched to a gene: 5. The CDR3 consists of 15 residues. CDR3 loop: CASSATSGGAREQFF. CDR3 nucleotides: TGTGCCAGCAGCGCGACTAGCGGGGGGGCTCGTGAGCAGTTCTTC.

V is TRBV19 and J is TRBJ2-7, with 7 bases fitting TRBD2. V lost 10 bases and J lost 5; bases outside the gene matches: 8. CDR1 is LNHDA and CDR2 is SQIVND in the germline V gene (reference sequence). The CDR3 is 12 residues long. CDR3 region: CAMRGGYNEQYF. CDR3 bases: TGTGCCATGCGCGGGGGTTACAACGAGCAGTACTTC.

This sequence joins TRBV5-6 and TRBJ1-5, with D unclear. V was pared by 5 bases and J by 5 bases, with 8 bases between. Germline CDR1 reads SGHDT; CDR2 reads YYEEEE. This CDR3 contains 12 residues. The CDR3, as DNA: TGTGCCAGCAGTTTCCTAGATCAGCCCCAGCATTTT. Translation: CASSFLDQPQHF.

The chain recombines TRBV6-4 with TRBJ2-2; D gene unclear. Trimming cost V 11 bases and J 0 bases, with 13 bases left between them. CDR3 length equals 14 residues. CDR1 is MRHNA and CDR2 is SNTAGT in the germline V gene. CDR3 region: CAAKITANTGELFF. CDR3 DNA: TGTGCCGCGAAGATTACGGCGAACACCGGGGAGCTGTTTTTT.

CDR3 DNA: TGCGCCAGCAGCCCGTCAGGGTACCAAGAGACCCAGTACTTC. Encoded protein: CASSPSGYQETQYF. The V and J genes are TRBV4-1 and TRBJ2-5, with D possibly matching TRBD1 (5 bases). Germline loops: CDR1 MGHRA, CDR2 YSYEKL. Trimming pared 4 bases from V and 0 bases from J, leaving 9 bases between. The CDR3 runs to 14 residues.

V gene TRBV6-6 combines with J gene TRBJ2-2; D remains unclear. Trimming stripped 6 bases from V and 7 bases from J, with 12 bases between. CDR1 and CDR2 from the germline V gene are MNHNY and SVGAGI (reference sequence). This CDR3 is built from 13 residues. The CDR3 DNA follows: TGTGCCAGCAGCCCCTCCTACGTCGGGGAGCTGTTTTTT. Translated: CASSPSYVGELFF.